The 19 T cell receptor beta chains below all came from one sample that was sequenced in a study of T cell repertoires in ileal Crohn's disease. Method: immunoSEQ multiplex PCR; TCRdb's copy keeps in-frame clones and lacks some. The table has around 2,100 clones, around 90% seen once. Stated time point: proximal margin of the surgical specimen (macroscopically non-inflamed). Sequencing input: ileal tissue. The source of these receptors is an adult with Crohn's disease.

This clone was observed once. V usage is TRBV7-9 and J usage is TRBJ1-1; a weak D match, TRBD1 (5 bases). This CDR3 is built from 14 residues. The germline CDR1 and CDR2 sequences are SEHNR and FQNEAQ (reference sequence). Trimming removed 2 bases from V and 4 bases from J, with 11 bases in between. CDR3 region: CASSLKGGGTEAFF. CDR3 sequence (DNA): TGTGCCAGCAGCTTAAAGGGTGGGGGCACTGAAGCTTTCTTT.

This sequence joins TRBV7-8 and TRBJ2-1; D perhaps matches TRBD1 (6 bases). The CDR3 contains 15 residues. Per the germline V gene, CDR1 is SGHVS and CDR2 is FQNEAQ. V was clipped by 2 bases and J by 6 bases, with 14 bases between them. The DNA of the CDR3 is TGTGCCAGCAGCTTAATGGGCAGGGGAGTCAATGAGCAGTTCTTC. Translation gives CASSLMGRGVNEQFF.

The chain has TRBV4-2 and TRBJ2-3; no clear D gene. CDR3 length equals 16 residues. CDR1 is LGHNA and CDR2 is YNFKEQ in the germline V gene. Trimming removed 0 bases at V and 6 bases at J, with 16 bases between. DNA for the CDR3: TGTGCCAGCAGCCAAGAAACCCAACGGCCTGACGATACGCAGTATTTT. Translation: CASSQETQRPDDTQYF.

The J gene is TRBJ2-5, the V gene TRBV27, with D maybe TRBD2 (6 bases). V was shortened by 3 bases and J by 5 bases, with 10 bases between the two germline ends. Germline loops: CDR1 MNHEY, CDR2 SMNVEV (reference sequence). CDR3 size: 13 residues. CDR3 nucleotide sequence: TGTGCCAGCAGTTTGGCAGGAGGGGAGACCCAGTACTTC. Translated, it gives CASSLAGGETQYF.

The chain uses TRBV2 and TRBJ1-4; 7 nucleotides match TRBD1. The CDR3 is made up of 15 amino acids. CDR1 is SNHLY and CDR2 is FYNNEI in the germline V gene. The junction had 4 bases not matched to a gene; V was cut back by 4 bases and J by 2 bases. The CDR3 spells CASSATGITNEKLFF. CDR3 sequence (DNA): TGTGCCAGCAGTGCGACAGGGATTACTAATGAAAAACTGTTTTTT.

V usage is TRBV5-1 and J usage is TRBJ1-4, with D perhaps matching TRBD1 (6 bases). There are 17 residues in the CDR3. CDR1 and CDR2 (germline): SGHRS, YFSETQ. Trimming cost V 4 bases and J 2 bases, with 18 bases left between them. The CDR3 spells CASSRSPGGPTNEKLFF. CDR3 in DNA: TGCGCCAGCAGCCGTTCGCCGGGGGGGCCGACTAATGAAAAACTGTTTTTT.

This clone was counted once. This chain links TRBV5-4 with TRBJ2-4; 10 bases agree with TRBD2. Looked up from germline, CDR1 is SGHNT and CDR2 is YYREEE (reference sequence). The trim removed 0 bases at V and 0 bases at J, leaving 9 bases unmatched. The CDR3 contains 19 residues. CDR3 nucleotides: TGTGCCAGCAGCTTGGGCCGGACTAGCGGACAAGTAGCCAAAAACATTCAGTACTTC. Translating it yields CASSLGRTSGQVAKNIQYF.

The rearrangement uses TRBV6-6 and TRBJ1-5; 8 bases line up with TRBD1. Trimming took 9 bases from V and 4 from J; bases not matched to a gene: 8. The CDR3 has 14 amino acids. Germline assignment: CDR1 MNHNY and CDR2 SVGAGI (reference sequence). The CDR3 DNA reads TGTGCCAGTGAGAGACAGGGGCAGAATCAGCCCCAGCATTTT. It specifies CASERQGQNQPQHF.

This clone was seen a single time. The chain is built from TRBV2 and TRBJ2-1, with D perhaps matching TRBD2 (6 bases). V was clipped by 6 bases and J by 4 bases, with 16 bases between them. This CDR3 spans 15 amino acids. CDR1 and CDR2 (germline): SNHLY, FYNNEI. The CDR3 bases are TGTGCCAGCAGAAAGACTAGGGTAGGATACAATGAGCAGTTCTTC. Residues: CASRKTRVGYNEQFF.

The rearrangement uses TRBV4-1 and TRBJ2-7; 11 positions match TRBD2. CDR3 length: 18 amino acids. CDR1 and CDR2 from the germline V gene are MGHRA and YSYEKL. Trimming took 0 bases from V and 5 from J; bases not matched to a gene: 12. The CDR3 nucleotides read TGCGCCAGCAGCCAAGATTGGCTAGCGGGAGGTTGGGTGAACGAGCAGTACTTC. Amino acids: CASSQDWLAGGWVNEQYF.

The chain employs TRBV29-1 and TRBJ2-1, with D possibly TRBD1 on 6 matching bases. The V gene's germline CDR1 is SQVTM and CDR2 ANQGSEA. The CDR3 is 13 amino acids. V dropped 1 base and J dropped 7 bases, with 11 bases sitting between them. The CDR3 region has the DNA TGCAGCGTTGAAGGAACAGGGTTAAATGAGCAGTTCTTC. Its translation is CSVEGTGLNEQFF.

This clone has a single count. This chain links TRBV2 with TRBJ2-1, with 11 nucleotides matching TRBD1. CDR1 is SNHLY and CDR2 is FYNNEI in the germline V gene. The CDR3 extends over 15 amino acids. V gave up 5 bases and J gave up 9 bases; unmatched junction bases: 9. For the CDR3, the DNA is TGTGCCAGCAGTTGGGACAGGGGGAACGTAGGTGAGCAGTTCTTC. Translated: CASSWDRGNVGEQFF.

J is TRBJ1-3 and V is TRBV5-1; 8 bases fit TRBD1. The CDR3 is 16 residues long. V was pared by 1 base and J by 0 bases, with 3 bases of the junction left unmatched. Germline-derived CDR1 and CDR2 are SGHRS and YFSETQ. This CDR3 reads CASSLLQGGSGNTIYF. The CDR3 DNA sequence: TGCGCCAGCAGCTTGCTACAGGGGGGCTCTGGAAACACCATATATTTT.

The rearrangement uses TRBV5-6 and TRBJ2-3; 10 bases are a match to TRBD2. V was pared by 7 bases and J by 6 bases, with 11 bases of the junction left unmatched. Germline CDR1 is SGHDT and CDR2 is YYEEEE. The CDR3 is 15 amino acids. In DNA, the CDR3 is TGTGCCAGCCGGACTAGCGGTACCGCAGTGGATACGCAGTATTTT. This sequence encodes CASRTSGTAVDTQYF.

The V gene is TRBV7-2, the J gene TRBJ1-2; no firm D call. The V end was cut by 5 bases, the J end by 4 bases, with 17 bases between. CDR3 size: 15 residues. The germline gives CDR1 SGHTA, CDR2 FQGNSA. The CDR3 spells CASSPRTDSPYGYTF. CDR3 nucleotide sequence: TGTGCCAGCAGCCCGCGGACGGATTCACCCTATGGCTACACCTTC. The entire variable domain, with the rest obtained from reference TRBV7-2 and TRBJ1-2, is as follows: GAGVSQSPSNKVTEKGKDVELRCDPISGHTALYWYRQSLGQGLEFLIYFQGNSAPDKSGLPSDRFSAERTGGSVSTLTIQRTQQEDSAVYLCASSPRTDSPYGYTFGSGTRLTVV.

The chain uses TRBV5-4 and TRBJ2-7; 13 nucleotides line up with TRBD2. The V segment lost 4 bases and the J segment 3 bases; nucleotides outside the gene matches: 13. Germline V gene lookup returns CDR1 SGHNT and CDR2 YYREEE (reference sequence). The CDR3 length is 18 residues. This CDR3 reads CASSAGGLAGKRLYEQYF. The CDR3 region has the DNA TGTGCCAGCAGCGCTGGGGGACTAGCGGGAAAAAGGCTCTACGAGCAGTACTTC.

The count of this clone is one. The V and J genes are TRBV5-4 and TRBJ2-1; D might be TRBD2 (5 bases). The germline V and J ends were trimmed by 0 bases and 7 bases, with 14 bases remaining between them. CDR3 size: 15 residues. Germline V lookup: CDR1 SGHNT, CDR2 YYREEE (reference sequence). For the CDR3, the DNA is TGTGCCAGCAGCTTGGGCCACAGCGGAGAAAATGAGCAGTTCTTC. It specifies CASSLGHSGENEQFF.

The DNA for the CDR3 is TGTGCCAGCAGCTTAAAGACAGGGGTCGACTATGGCTACACCTTC. Translated: CASSLKTGVDYGYTF. V usage is TRBV5-4 and J usage is TRBJ1-2; 8 nucleotides align to TRBD1. Germline CDR1 is SGHNT and CDR2 is YYREEE (reference sequence). The V and J ends lost 2 bases and 3 bases, in that order; junction bases with no gene match: 6. This CDR3 region has 15 residues.

J is TRBJ2-7 and V is TRBV28, with 8 positions matching TRBD2. Germline CDR1 and CDR2: MDHEN and SYDVKM. This CDR3 region has 15 residues. The ends lost 7 bases at V and 6 bases at J; junction bases unmatched: 14. The CDR3 DNA follows: TGTGCCAGCACTTCCTCCGGACTAGCTTACGCCGAGCAGTACTTC. Encoded protein: CASTSSGLAYAEQYF. Variable domain in full (rest from reference TRBV28 and TRBJ2-7): DVKVTQSSRYLVKRTGEKVFLECVQDMDHENMFWYRQDPGLGLRLIYFSYDVKMKEKGDIPEGYSVSREKKERFSLILESASTNQTSMYLCASTSSGLAYAEQYFGPGTRLTVT.